This T cell receptor beta chain appears in the sequencing data of a study of radiotherapy plus CTLA-4 blockade in lung cancer. The wider study: An objective response was seen in roughly 20% of patients, and disease control in around 31%. Study observations and caveats: According to reports, early shifts in blood T cell clones, alongside interferon-beta, forecast response most accurately.

There are a few counts of this clone. Its antigen is not known. In chemo-refractory metastatic non-small-cell lung cancer, patients got ipilimumab CTLA-4 blockade together with focal radiation. The CDR3 sequence is 16 residues long. Germline loops: CDR1 WNHNN, CDR2 SYGVQD (reference sequence). With 5 bases clipped from V and 2 bases from J, the junction kept 9 bases outside the gene matches. The repertoire was sequenced with immunoSEQ multiplex PCR; TCRdb's copy has only in-frame clones and lacks some. The sample contains some 64,000 clones, 65% to 85% of which appear only once. The material sequenced was peripheral blood, taken from a patient treated with radiotherapy plus ipilimumab. The TCR originated in a human donor with non-small cell lung cancer whose response to radiotherapy plus ipilimumab could not be evaluated. Some clones in this sample may be carry-over from other donors' samples. The rearrangement uses TRBV10-1 and TRBJ1-5; TRBD1 aligns across 7 bases. The CDR3 bases are TGCGCCAGCAGTCCGCCGACAGGGTGTGGCAATCAGCCCCAGCATTTT. It is translated as CASSPPTGCGNQPQHF.